In this sample, the clone carrying this TCR beta chain turned up many times. The target antigen is unknown. These data belong to a study of neurological immune-mediated disorders. Whole-study results and caveats: HTLV-1-associated myelopathy had the most TCR clonal expansion, whereas multiple sclerosis had the least (lower than in healthy controls). For the multiple sclerosis repertoire cluster, an association with any clinical or MRI feature was absent.

PBMCs numbering 2 million and stored at -80 C yielded the unsorted libraries. The authors made cDNA by 5'RACE with 10-nucleotide random UMIs. In TCRdb, the 5' RACE reads were re-called with MiXCR into one record per CDR3 protein. This repertoire shows approximately 82,000 distinct CDR3 sequences, 2.5% to 3% found once; its top ten account for 1.1%. The CDR3 contains 12 residues. Trimming cost V 2 bases and J 9 bases, with 8 bases left between them. The germline V gene has CDR1 MNHEY and CDR2 SVGEGT. Sequenced material: PBMCs. This sequence was found in a woman in her twenties or thirties with multiple sclerosis. V usage is TRBV6-2 or TRBV6-3 and J usage is TRBJ2-1; D remains unclear. In nucleotides, the CDR3 is TGTGCCAGCAGTTACAATCGGCCTGAGCAGTTCTTC. Amino acids: CASSYNRPEQFF.